The clone carrying this T cell receptor beta chain was observed at least ten times. As yet, its antigen is unknown. These data originate in a study of T cells in Graves' hyperthyroidism and ophthalmopathy. Study results and limitations: A model built on 13 V-J features separated ophthalmopathy from stable hyperthyroidism. Appearing also in blood were most of the thyroid clonotypes expanded above 0.001.

This CDR3 spans 15 amino acids. The germline CDR1 and CDR2 sequences are MDHEN and SYDVKM. V lost 7 bases to trimming and J lost 4 bases; unmatched junction nucleotides: 8. Uncontrolled infection, other autoimmune disease, pregnancy or lactation led to exclusion. Cells are PBMCs isolated from around 10 ml of fresh blood. RNA transcripts provided the source from which TCR beta CDR3 regions were amplified. A first-round RT-PCR of the TCR CDR3 used the HTBI primer set. In TCRdb, the multiplex PCR reads were re-called with MiXCR into one record per CDR3 protein. This sample has about 640,000 distinct CDR3 sequences, with roughly 15% found just once.

The chain joins TRBV28 to TRBJ2-2; 8 nucleotides align to TRBD2. This clonotype was sampled from a woman between 45 and 65 years old with Graves' ophthalmopathy. The sequenced material came from blood. CDR3 region: CASMGLVRSTGELFF. CDR3 nucleotide sequence: TGTGCCAGCATGGGACTAGTAAGGTCCACCGGGGAGCTGTTTTTT.